Detailed here is one T cell receptor beta chain. Sequencing used immunoSEQ multiplex PCR; TCRdb keeps in-frame clones, though not all of them. The profile covers 400,000 to 500,000 clones, with nearly 90% appearing a single time and approximately 1.3% taken by the ten largest. V was clipped by 0 bases and J by 4 bases, with 12 bases between them. The germline V gene encodes CDR1 LGHNA and CDR2 YSLEER. This CDR3 is 15 amino acids long. The record originates from a study of blood T cell repertoires in COVID-19. The cohort comprised adults aged 18 to 89 years residing in approximately 25 US areas. Clinical history reported by participants formed the basis on which cohorts were assigned. A COVID-19 case was met by exposed participants within 2 weeks before study entry.

The chain recombines TRBV4-3 with TRBJ1-2; a weak D match, TRBD1 (5 bases). The material sequenced was PBMCs or T cells enriched from blood (not recorded which). The origin of this receptor is a woman aged 18-29 years who had been exposed to COVID-19. This CDR3 reads CASSQELEDTYGYTF. The CDR3 DNA sequence: TGCGCCAGCAGCCAAGAATTAGAGGACACCTATGGCTACACCTTC.